These 31 T cell receptor beta chains were sequenced from one sample in a study of PD-1 blockade in classical Hodgkin lymphoma. All patients relapsed after autologous stem cell transplantation, and brentuximab vedotin exposure varied. Assay: immunoSEQ multiplex PCR; the TCRdb copy retains only in-frame clones and omits some. Found here are about 66,000 clones, 71% of them singletons; the top ten hold about 9.8%. Sample: peripheral blood mononuclear cells (PBMCs), taken before the second cycle of nivolumab. All receptors derive from a human donor with classical Hodgkin lymphoma.

J is TRBJ2-3 and V is TRBV10-2; D ambiguous. Germline V CDR1 and CDR2: WSHSY, SAAADI. The CDR3 totals 15 residues. V dropped 2 bases and J dropped 2 bases, with 11 bases sitting between them. CDR3 loop: CASSEKQVPTDTQYF. CDR3 in DNA: TGCGCCAGCAGTGAGAAGCAGGTCCCCACAGATACGCAGTATTTT.

This rearrangement joins TRBV4-2 to TRBJ2-7, with TRBD2 matching over 9 bases. The CDR3 runs 21 residues. After removal of 0 bases from V and 0 bases from J, the junction contained 18 bases not matched to a gene. Germline loops: CDR1 LGHNA, CDR2 YNFKEQ. CDR3 coding DNA: TGTGCCAGCAGCCAAGATACCGGCGGGCTGAAACTAGCGGGTGCCTCCTACGAGCAGTACTTC. Its translation: CASSQDTGGLKLAGASYEQYF.

This sequence joins TRBV5-1 and TRBJ2-1; D gene uncertain. CDR1 SGHRS and CDR2 YFSETQ come from the germline V gene. With 1 base removed from V and 5 bases from J, the gap between germline ends came to 7 bases. This CDR3 region has 13 residues. The CDR3 DNA is TGCGCCAGCAGCTTGCGAAGTAACAATGAGCAGTTCTTC. Protein sequence: CASSLRSNNEQFF.

This clone was detected only a few times. This chain connects TRBV28 to TRBJ1-5; TRBD1 agrees at 7 bases. The V gene end was trimmed by 9 bases and the J gene end by 0 bases; junction bases not matched to a gene: 14. Germline CDR1 MDHEN, CDR2 SYDVKM. This CDR3 has 17 residues. CDR3 DNA: TGTGCCAGTTACCGGGAGGGGGCCGAGTATAGCAATCAGCCCCAGCATTTT. Protein: CASYREGAEYSNQPQHF.

The genes are TRBV7-2 and TRBJ2-3; 11 nucleotides align to TRBD2. The CDR3 runs 16 residues. V was pared by 1 base and J by 9 bases, with 9 bases of the junction left unmatched. Germline V gives CDR1 SGHTA, CDR2 FQGNSA. The CDR3 DNA sequence: TGTGCCAGCAGCTTAGTAGGGCTAGCGGGAGGCACCACGCAGTATTTT. Translating gives CASSLVGLAGGTTQYF.

The V call is TRBV5-1, the J call TRBJ2-1, with D unresolved. CDR3 length: 13 amino acids. Germline V gives CDR1 SGHRS, CDR2 YFSETQ. V lost 0 bases, J lost 9 bases, and 10 bases lay in between. As DNA, the CDR3 is TGCGCCAGCAGCTTGGGACCTTTGGGTGAGCAGTTCTTC. Protein: CASSLGPLGEQFF.

The V and J genes are TRBV27 and TRBJ2-5; maybe TRBD1 (6 bases). CDR1 and CDR2 from the germline V gene are MNHEY and SMNVEV (reference sequence). Trimming left V 4 bases short and J 0 bases short, with 12 bases between. The CDR3 sequence is 15 residues long. The CDR3 bases are TGTGCCAGCAGTTCCCGGACAGTGTACCAAGAGACCCAGTACTTC. As protein: CASSSRTVYQETQYF.

This clone has only a few counts. Here the CDR3 reads CASRYGTGHEQYF. CDR3 sequence (DNA): TGTGCCAGCAGGTATGGGACAGGGCACGAGCAGTACTTC. The genes are TRBV27 and TRBJ2-7; 9 bases line up with TRBD1. CDR3 length: 13 amino acids. V lost 6 bases and J lost 5; bases outside the gene matches: 5. Per the germline V gene, CDR1 is MNHEY and CDR2 is SMNVEV (reference sequence).

The chain couples TRBV7-9 to TRBJ2-5, with a possible D match to TRBD2 (6 bases). Germline V gene sequence: CDR1 SEHNR, CDR2 FQNEAQ (reference sequence). This CDR3 spans 13 amino acids. The ends were cut back, 4 bases at V and 3 bases at J, with 9 bases in the middle. The DNA of the CDR3 is TGTGCCAGCAGCTGGGACTTAAAAGAGACCCAGTACTTC. It codes for CASSWDLKETQYF.

The table lists this clone with a few counts. This rearrangement joins TRBV5-6 to TRBJ1-5, with 10 bases that match TRBD1. The CDR3 covers 16 residues. J was trimmed by 7 bases and V by 4 bases; bases with no gene match: 11. Germline loops: CDR1 SGHDT, CDR2 YYEEEE. CDR3 nucleotides: TGTGCCAGCAGCCAGACAGGGGGCCCCGGGAGCCAGCCCCAGCATTTT. It yields the protein CASSQTGGPGSQPQHF.

The rearrangement joins TRBV6-5 to TRBJ2-7, with a possible D match to TRBD1 (5 bases). The V and J ends lost 2 bases and 5 bases respectively, with 16 bases between them. This CDR3 has 15 residues. Per the germline V gene, CDR1 is MNHEY and CDR2 is SVGAGI. The CDR3 reads CASSYKTVAVDEQYF. The CDR3 DNA follows: TGTGCCAGCAGTTACAAGACAGTAGCAGTGGACGAGCAGTACTTC.

The rearrangement links TRBV4-1 to TRBJ2-1, with 12 bases that match TRBD2. Germline CDR1 MGHRA, CDR2 YSYEKL. V lost 4 bases to trimming and J lost 3 bases; unmatched junction nucleotides: 4. The CDR3 length is 16 residues. The CDR3 coding sequence is TGCGCCAGCAGCCGACTAGCGGGAGCAAACTACAATGAGCAGTTCTTC. It codes for CASSRLAGANYNEQFF.

This chain connects TRBV11-2 to TRBJ2-5; 10 bases map to TRBD1. The J call may be in error: the DNA end matches TRBJ2-7 better. The CDR3 is 15 amino acids. Germline V gives CDR1 SGHAT, CDR2 FQNNGV. CDR3 coding DNA: TGTGCCAGCAGGCAACCGGGACAGGGGAGCTACGAGCAGTACTTC. Residues: CASRQPGQGSYEQYF.

The J gene is TRBJ2-7, the V gene TRBV7-3; 12 bases line up with TRBD2. Germline CDR1 is SGHTA and CDR2 is FQGTGA. Trimming removed 5 bases from V and 3 bases from J; junction bases left unmatched: 14. There are 18 residues in the CDR3. In DNA form, the CDR3 reads TGTGCCAGCAGCGCGGGGCTAGCGGGAGGGAGGGCTCACTACGAGCAGTACTTC. This gives the protein CASSAGLAGGRAHYEQYF.

This clone was observed many times. The V gene is TRBV30, the J gene TRBJ1-1, with D tentatively TRBD1 (5 bases). V was pared by 3 bases and J by 5 bases, with 10 bases between. The V gene's germline CDR1 is GTSNPN and CDR2 SVGIG (reference sequence). This CDR3 comprises 12 residues. As DNA, the CDR3 is TGTGCCTGGAGCCTCGGACATACTGAAGCTTTCTTT. Its protein is CAWSLGHTEAFF.

The chain recombines TRBV5-1 with TRBJ1-4; weak D call: TRBD1 (5 bases). The CDR3 is 14 residues long. V shed 0 bases and J shed 8 bases, with 11 bases lying between them. CDR1 is SGHRS, CDR2 YFSETQ, per germline. The CDR3 is CASSLEQGWEKLFF. CDR3 DNA: TGCGCCAGCAGCTTGGAGCAGGGATGGGAAAAACTGTTTTTT.

This rearrangement joins TRBV5-5 to TRBJ2-4, with D perhaps given as TRBD1 or TRBD2 (5 bases each). Trimming left V 4 bases short and J 8 bases short, with 16 bases between. This CDR3 is built from 14 residues. In germline, CDR1 is SGHKS, CDR2 YYEKEE (reference sequence). This CDR3 is CASSPWTQGDIQYF. The CDR3 region has the DNA TGTGCCAGCAGCCCCTGGACCCAGGGAGACATTCAGTACTTC.

The V and J genes are TRBV7-8 and TRBJ2-7; D remains unclear. With 0 bases removed from V and 0 bases from J, the gap between germline ends came to 6 bases. Germline CDR1 reads SGHVS; CDR2 reads FQNEAQ. The CDR3 is 14 residues long. The CDR3 nucleotides are TGTGCCAGCAGCTTAGCGCCGAGCTCCTACGAGCAGTACTTC. Translated, it gives CASSLAPSSYEQYF. The full variable domain, its missing parts supplied by reference TRBV7-8 and TRBJ2-7, is GAGVSQSPRYKVAKRGQDVALRCDPISGHVSLFWYQQALGQGPEFLTYFQNEAQLDKSGLPSDRFFAERPEGSVSTLKIQRTQQEDSAVYLCASSLAPSSYEQYFGPGTRLTVT.

The gene calls are TRBV6-5 and TRBJ2-7; TRBD2 is a possible D gene (5 bases). CDR1 and CDR2 from the germline V gene are MNHEY and SVGAGI. The CDR3 is 14 amino acids. V shed 6 bases and J shed 3 bases, with 15 bases lying between them. In nucleotides, the CDR3 is TGTGCCAGCAGCTCGATGGGCGGGCTCTACGAGCAGTACTTC. It is translated as CASSSMGGLYEQYF.

The chain uses TRBV10-1 and TRBJ1-3, with TRBD1 matching over 7 bases. Trimming cost V 0 bases and J 8 bases; bases outside gene matches: 7. Per the germline V gene, CDR1 is WNHNN and CDR2 is SYGVQD (reference sequence). The CDR3 is 15 amino acids. The CDR3 reads CASSESPGGVDTIYF. The DNA of the CDR3 is TGCGCCAGCAGTGAGTCTCCAGGGGGAGTGGACACCATATATTTT.

The chain joins TRBV2 to TRBJ2-7; D uncertain. Deletions cut 1 base from V and 2 bases from J, with 12 bases between. This CDR3 is built from 15 residues. CDR1 SNHLY and CDR2 FYNNEI come from the germline V gene. CDR3 bases: TGTGCCAGCAGTGAAGATCTAAGGGTCGCCTACGAGCAGTACTTC. Encoded protein: CASSEDLRVAYEQYF.

This chain links TRBV30 with TRBJ1-1, with TRBD1 matching 8 bases. J lost 4 bases, V lost 3 bases, and 7 bases had no gene match. Germline-derived CDR1 and CDR2 are GTSNPN and SVGIG (reference sequence). The CDR3 spans 14 residues. CDR3 nucleotide sequence: TGTGCCTGGAGCGTACAGGGGGGCAGCACTGAAGCTTTCTTT. Amino acids: CAWSVQGGSTEAFF.

The V call is TRBV2, the J call TRBJ1-3; D possibly corresponds to TRBD1 (6 bases). V shed 4 bases and J shed 4 bases, with 11 bases lying between them. The V gene's germline CDR1 is SNHLY and CDR2 FYNNEI. The CDR3 loop spans 14 amino acids. The CDR3 nucleotides are TGTGCCAGCAGTGGAGGAGGGGGAGGAAACACCATATATTTT. Translation: CASSGGGGGNTIYF.

In its sample, this clone was seen once. The chain couples TRBV6-6 to TRBJ2-7; D gene unclear. V was shortened by 6 bases and J by 2 bases, with 8 bases between the two germline ends. This CDR3 contains 12 residues. Germline CDR1 and CDR2: MNHNY and SVGAGI (reference sequence). CDR3 sequence (DNA): TGTGCCAGCAGCCGCGACCCCTACGAGCAGTACTTC. This translates into CASSRDPYEQYF.

V is TRBV27 and J is TRBJ1-2; 7 nucleotides agree with TRBD1. The CDR3 is 13 residues long. In germline, CDR1 is MNHEY, CDR2 SMNVEV (reference sequence). Trimming took 6 bases from V and 8 from J; bases not matched to a gene: 9. The CDR3 here is CASSPGGLVGYTF. The CDR3 coding sequence is TGTGCCAGCAGCCCAGGGGGTCTCGTGGGCTACACCTTC.

The V gene is TRBV5-4, the J gene TRBJ2-1; 7 bases line up with TRBD1. The CDR3 has 16 amino acids. The V segment lost 0 bases and the J segment 5 bases; nucleotides outside the gene matches: 8. Germline assignment: CDR1 SGHNT and CDR2 YYREEE (reference sequence). CDR3 DNA: TGTGCCAGCAGCTTGGGAGTCAGACAGGGCGACAATGAGCAGTTCTTC. Translating it yields CASSLGVRQGDNEQFF.

The rearrangement links TRBV15 to TRBJ2-3, with D perhaps TRBD2 (7 bases). The CDR3 consists of 15 residues. CDR1 is LNHNV, CDR2 YYDKDF, per germline (reference sequence). Trimming took 8 bases from V and 4 from J, leaving 19 bases between them. Here the CDR3 reads CATAQLGGAADTQYF. CDR3 nucleotide sequence: TGTGCCACCGCTCAACTGGGGGGGGCCGCAGATACGCAGTATTTT.

The sample holds one count of this clone. The chain joins TRBV5-1 to TRBJ1-1; 7 bases agree with TRBD1. The V gene end was trimmed by 1 base and the J gene end by 0 bases; junction bases not matched to a gene: 6. The CDR3 extends over 16 amino acids. Germline loops: CDR1 SGHRS, CDR2 YFSETQ. This CDR3 is CASSLWGGGMNTEAFF. Written as DNA, the CDR3 is TGCGCCAGCAGCTTGTGGGGAGGGGGCATGAACACTGAAGCTTTCTTT.

The genes are TRBV11-2 and TRBJ2-2, with TRBD1 identical over 9 bases. The V gene end was trimmed by 3 bases and the J gene end by 6 bases; junction bases not matched to a gene: 5. The V gene's germline CDR1 is SGHAT and CDR2 FQNNGV. The CDR3 totals 15 residues. CDR3: CASSFTGGSAGELFF. The CDR3 region has the DNA TGTGCCAGCAGCTTTACAGGGGGCTCCGCCGGGGAGCTGTTTTTT.

The chain couples TRBV5-6 to TRBJ1-4; no definite D call. The CDR3 consists of 16 residues. Germline V gives CDR1 SGHDT, CDR2 YYEEEE. V lost 3 bases and J lost 1, with 13 bases in between. DNA of the CDR3: TGTGCCAGCAGCTCTCTCGTTTACGGAACTAATGAAAAACTGTTTTTT. Translated, it gives CASSSLVYGTNEKLFF.

The chain employs TRBV6-5 and TRBJ2-5; D might be TRBD2 (5 bases). The CDR3 consists of 12 residues. The V and J ends lost 6 bases and 0 bases respectively, with 5 bases between them. Per the germline V gene, CDR1 is MNHEY and CDR2 is SVGAGI. CDR3 bases: TGTGCCAGCAGGGACTACCAAGAGACCCAGTACTTC. This codes for CASRDYQETQYF.